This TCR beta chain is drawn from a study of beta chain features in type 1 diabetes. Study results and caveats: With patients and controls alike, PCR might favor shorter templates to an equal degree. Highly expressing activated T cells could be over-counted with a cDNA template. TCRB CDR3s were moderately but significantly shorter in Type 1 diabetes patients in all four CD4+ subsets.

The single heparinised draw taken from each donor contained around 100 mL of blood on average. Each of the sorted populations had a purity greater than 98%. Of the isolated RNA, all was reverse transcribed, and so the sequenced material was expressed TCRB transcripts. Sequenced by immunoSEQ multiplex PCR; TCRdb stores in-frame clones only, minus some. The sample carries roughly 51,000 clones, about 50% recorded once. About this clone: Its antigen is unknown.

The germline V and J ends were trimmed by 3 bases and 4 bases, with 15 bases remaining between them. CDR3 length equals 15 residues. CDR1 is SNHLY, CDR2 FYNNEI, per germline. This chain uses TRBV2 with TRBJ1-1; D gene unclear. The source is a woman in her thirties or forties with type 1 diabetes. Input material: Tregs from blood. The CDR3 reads CASSEDPRAGTEAFF. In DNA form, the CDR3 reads TGTGCCAGCAGTGAGGACCCTCGGGCGGGCACTGAAGCTTTCTTT. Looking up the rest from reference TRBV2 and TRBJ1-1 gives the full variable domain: EPEVTQTPSHQVTQMGQEVILRCVPISNHLYFYWYRQILGQKVEFLVSFYNNEISEKSEIFDDQFSVERPDGSNFTLKIRSTKLEDSAMYFCASSEDPRAGTEAFFGQGTRLTVV.